Following are 18 T cell receptor beta chains from one sample sequenced in a study of blood T cell repertoires in COVID-19. Sequencing used immunoSEQ multiplex PCR; TCRdb keeps in-frame clones, though not all of them. The sample carries 130,000 to 150,000 clones, approximately 84% recorded once. Sequenced sample: peripheral blood. The receptors shown here come from a human donor in a cohort sampled during active COVID-19.

The rearrangement uses TRBV7-9 and TRBJ1-1; 7 bases map to TRBD1. This CDR3 region has 14 residues. Per germline, CDR1 SEHNR and CDR2 FQNEAQ (reference sequence). Trimming at V came to 5 bases and at J to 4 bases, leaving 7 bases not matched to a gene. DNA of the CDR3: TGTGCCAGCAGCCCAGGGGGTCTGAGCACTGAAGCTTTCTTT. It yields the protein CASSPGGLSTEAFF.

With respect to this clone: This CDR3 is also generated by other DNA sequences in the sample. V is TRBV15 and J is TRBJ2-3, with a tentative D call TRBD2 (5 bases). Germline assignment: CDR1 LNHNV and CDR2 YYDKDF (reference sequence). The CDR3 has 15 amino acids. V was trimmed by 0 bases and J by 2 bases, leaving 9 bases between them. The CDR3 reads CATSRDPGSTDTQYF. The CDR3 DNA follows: TGTGCCACCAGCAGAGATCCGGGGTCCACAGATACGCAGTATTTT.

V gene TRBV19 combines with J gene TRBJ2-5; 8 bases match TRBD1. Germline V gives CDR1 LNHDA, CDR2 SQIVND (reference sequence). V was clipped by 8 bases and J by 2 bases; unmatched bases: 1. This CDR3 spans 12 amino acids. CDR3 protein: CASRDRQETQYF. For the CDR3, the DNA is TGTGCCAGTCGGGACAGGCAAGAGACCCAGTACTTC.

This chain connects TRBV5-6 to TRBJ2-3, with a weak D call TRBD1 (6 bases). Germline loops: CDR1 SGHDT, CDR2 YYEEEE. V lost 4 bases and J 3 bases, leaving 21 bases between the germline ends. The CDR3 totals 17 residues. CDR3 nucleotide sequence: TGTGCCAGCAGCCTGGGCGGTGCAGGGGTAGGGACAGATACGCAGTATTTT. Translating gives CASSLGGAGVGTDTQYF.

The chain uses TRBV7-3 and TRBJ2-1; 8 bases are a match to TRBD1. The CDR3 is made up of 14 amino acids. The junction had 6 bases not matched to a gene; V was cut back by 6 bases and J by 5 bases. The germline V gene has CDR1 SGHTA and CDR2 FQGTGA. CDR3 sequence: CASSRQTGDNEQFF. For the CDR3, the DNA is TGTGCCAGCAGTCGACAGACAGGGGACAATGAGCAGTTCTTC.

In its sample, this clone was seen many times. The rearrangement joins TRBV19 to TRBJ1-1; tentative D call: TRBD1 (6 bases). Trimming removed 7 bases from V and 2 bases from J, with 20 bases in between. The CDR3 totals 16 residues. Germline V gene data show CDR1 as LNHDA and CDR2 as SQIVND (reference sequence). Here the CDR3 reads CASTKRGGRENTEAFF. CDR3 sequence (DNA): TGTGCCAGTACCAAAAGAGGGGGGAGGGAAAACACTGAAGCTTTCTTT.

This sequence joins TRBV5-4 and TRBJ2-7; the match to TRBD2 covers 7 bases. Germline V gene sequence: CDR1 SGHNT, CDR2 YYREEE (reference sequence). V lost 4 bases and J lost 2; bases outside the gene matches: 6. CDR3 length equals 14 residues. The CDR3 DNA reads TGTGCCAGCAGCGAGAAGCGGGACCCCTACGAGCAGTACTTC. It encodes CASSEKRDPYEQYF.

This chain links TRBV19 with TRBJ2-3, with D maybe TRBD2 (5 bases). Germline V lookup: CDR1 LNHDA, CDR2 SQIVND (reference sequence). V was pared by 1 base and J by 0 bases, with 5 bases between. The length of the CDR3 is 14 residues. CDR3 region: CASSIGGSTDTQYF. The CDR3 DNA reads as TGTGCCAGTAGTATAGGAGGGAGCACAGATACGCAGTATTTT. The whole variable domain, filled in from reference TRBV19 and TRBJ2-3, reads DGGITQSPKYLFRKEGQNVTLSCEQNLNHDAMYWYRQDPGQGLRLIYYSQIVNDFQKGDIAEGYSVSREKKESFPLTVTSAQKNPTAFYLCASSIGGSTDTQYFGPGTRLTVL.

V usage is TRBV6-5 and J usage is TRBJ2-1; TRBD2 matches at 9 bases. Germline assignment: CDR1 MNHEY and CDR2 SVGAGI. The V gene end was trimmed by 8 bases and the J gene end by 4 bases; junction bases not matched to a gene: 9. The CDR3 has 15 amino acids. The CDR3 bases are TGTGCCAGCCACCAGACTAGCGGAACTTACAATGAGCAGTTCTTC. This codes for CASHQTSGTYNEQFF.

The CDR3 bases are TGTGCCAGCACCGACAGGGGGCTTGGAAACACCATATATTTT. It yields the protein CASTDRGLGNTIYF. This chain uses TRBV28 with TRBJ1-3, with TRBD1 matching over 10 bases. This CDR3 spans 14 amino acids. Germline CDR1 MDHEN, CDR2 SYDVKM. V shed 7 bases, J shed 3 bases, and the junction held 3 bases outside the gene matches.

This chain uses TRBV2 with TRBJ1-1, with D unresolved. The CDR3 spans 15 residues. CDR1 and CDR2 (germline): SNHLY, FYNNEI. Deletions cut 1 base from V and 1 base from J, with 10 bases between. CDR3 protein: CASSEVSAGNTEAFF. The CDR3 DNA reads TGTGCCAGCAGTGAAGTATCGGCGGGGAACACTGAAGCTTTCTTT.

This rearrangement joins TRBV7-9 to TRBJ2-3; D gene uncertain. V lost 4 bases, J lost 4 bases, and 9 bases lay in between. The CDR3 consists of 13 residues. CDR1 and CDR2 (germline): SEHNR, FQNEAQ (reference sequence). The CDR3 protein is CASSSVSADTQYF. CDR3 nucleotide sequence: TGTGCCAGCAGCTCCGTCTCGGCAGATACGCAGTATTTT. Full variable domain (missing parts from reference TRBV7-9 and TRBJ2-3): DTGVSQNPRHKITKRGQNVTFRCDPISEHNRLYWYRQTLGQGPEFLTYFQNEAQLEKSRLLSDRFSAERPKGSFSTLEIQRTEQGDSAMYLCASSSVSADTQYFGPGTRLTVL.

This clone was seen once. This sequence joins TRBV29-1 and TRBJ2-2, with unresolved D. This CDR3 spans 14 amino acids. With 0 bases removed from V and 4 bases from J, the gap between germline ends came to 9 bases. Germline V gene data show CDR1 as SQVTM and CDR2 as ANQGSEA. Here the CDR3 reads CSVEDHQLTGELFF. The CDR3 DNA sequence: TGCAGCGTTGAAGATCATCAACTCACCGGGGAGCTGTTTTTT.

This clone appeared a few times. The chain recombines TRBV10-2 with TRBJ2-5; 7 bases match TRBD2. The germline CDR1 and CDR2 sequences are WSHSY and SAAADI. There are 13 residues in the CDR3. The trim removed 4 bases at V and 4 bases at J, leaving 3 bases unmatched. CDR3 nucleotide sequence: TGCGCCAGCAGTGTGGTAGCGGGAGAGACCCAGTACTTC. Translation: CASSVVAGETQYF.

The chain is built from TRBV18 and TRBJ2-1, with 10 bases that match TRBD1. CDR3 length: 14 residues. Per germline, CDR1 KGHSH and CDR2 LQKENI. Unmatched junction bases numbered 6, after V lost 5 bases and J lost 8 bases. CDR3 DNA sequence: TGTGCCAGCTCAGGGGGACAGGGGTCCGATGAGCAGTTCTTC. Its protein is CASSGGQGSDEQFF.

This chain links TRBV5-1 with TRBJ2-5; 8 bases line up with TRBD1. The CDR3 spans 12 residues. V lost 6 bases and J lost 4; bases outside the gene matches: 2. Per the germline V gene, CDR1 is SGHRS and CDR2 is YFSETQ. The CDR3 region has the DNA TGCGCCAGCACCGGACAGGGAGAGACCCAGTACTTC. Its protein is CASTGQGETQYF.

The chain links TRBV7-7 to TRBJ2-7; 9 bases agree with TRBD1. CDR1 SSHAT and CDR2 FNYEAQ come from the germline V gene (reference sequence). The CDR3 is 16 amino acids. The CDR3 reads CASSSAGQGSSYEQYV. DNA for the CDR3: TGTGCTAGCAGCTCCGCGGGACAGGGAAGCTCCTACGAGCAGTACGTC.

DNA of the CDR3: TGTGCCAGCAGTTACTGGCCGGGGGGGCAGGGAGATACGCAGTATTTT. Encoded protein: CASSYWPGGQGDTQYF. The chain carries TRBV6-5 and TRBJ2-3, with 8 nucleotides matching TRBD2. CDR1 MNHEY and CDR2 SVGAGI come from the germline V gene. V trimming: 1 base; J trimming: 5 bases; junction bases outside the gene matches: 8. This CDR3 is built from 16 residues.